These 22 T cell receptor beta chains originate from one sample sequenced in a study of cytomegalovirus exposure and HLA in healthy donors. The PCR was carried out with 60 Vbeta primers and 13 Jbeta primers. The protocol was immunoSEQ multiplex PCR, while the TCRdb copy is restricted to in-frame clones and leaves out a portion. Altogether approximately 170,000 clones are present, around 63% being singletons, with the ten largest covering around 4%. Sequenced: PBMCs. Receptor source: a woman under 30 in good health and CMV-seropositive.

The gene calls are TRBV28 and TRBJ1-3; TRBD1 aligns across 9 bases. This CDR3 comprises 16 residues. V was clipped by 6 bases and J by 0 bases; unmatched bases: 6. Germline lookup yields CDR1 MDHEN and CDR2 SYDVKM. This chain's CDR3 is CASRGDRVASGNTIYF. In nucleotides, the CDR3 is TGTGCCAGCAGGGGGGACAGGGTAGCCTCTGGAAACACCATATATTTT.

The rearrangement links TRBV6-5 to TRBJ1-1, with a possible D match to TRBD1 (6 bases). V was shortened by 5 bases and J by 1 base, with 11 bases between the two germline ends. Looked up from germline, CDR1 is MNHEY and CDR2 is SVGAGI. The length of the CDR3 is 14 residues. For the CDR3, the DNA is TGTGCCAGCAGTACGGTAGGGGGGAACACTGAAGCTTTCTTT. This sequence encodes CASSTVGGNTEAFF.

This clone has only a few counts. CDR3 nucleotides: TGTGCCACCTCGGGACACTGGAACCAGCCCCAGCATTTT. This encodes CATSGHWNQPQHF. The chain couples TRBV6-1 to TRBJ1-5, with D perhaps matching TRBD1 (6 bases). The CDR3 extends over 13 amino acids. Trimming pared 10 bases from V and 7 bases from J, leaving 17 bases between. CDR1 and CDR2 (germline): MNHNS, SASEGT.

This sequence joins TRBV29-1 and TRBJ2-2; D is possibly TRBD1 (5 bases). The V end lost 4 bases, the J end lost 5 bases, and 8 bases lay between the germline ends. There are 12 residues in the CDR3. The V gene's germline CDR1 is SQVTM and CDR2 ANQGSEA. The CDR3 DNA follows: TGCAGCGTTGTGAAGGGGACCGGGGAGCTGTTTTTT. Translating gives CSVVKGTGELFF.

This clone was counted a few times. This chain uses TRBV19 with TRBJ1-2; D may be TRBD1 (6 bases). The V gene's germline CDR1 is LNHDA and CDR2 SQIVND (reference sequence). The CDR3 totals 15 residues. The V gene lost 2 bases and the J gene lost 8 bases, with 18 bases spanning the gap. CDR3 protein: CASSISGGRFRGYTF. Written as DNA, the CDR3 is TGTGCCAGTAGTATAAGTGGGGGCAGGTTTCGGGGCTACACCTTC.

The chain links TRBV9 to TRBJ2-5, with TRBD2 matching 8 bases. Germline loops: CDR1 SGDLS, CDR2 YYNGEE. J lost 4 bases, V lost 0 bases, and 5 bases had no gene match. CDR3 length equals 15 residues. CDR3 nucleotide sequence: TGTGCCAGCAGCGTAGACGGGGGGGCCTTAGAGACCCAGTACTTC. Protein product: CASSVDGGALETQYF.

The genes are TRBV19 and TRBJ1-5; D is unresolved. This CDR3 has 15 residues. Germline CDR1 LNHDA, CDR2 SQIVND (reference sequence). Deletions cut 2 bases from V and 1 base from J, with 9 bases between. CDR3 loop: CASSILAGSNQPQHF. The CDR3, as DNA: TGTGCCAGTAGTATATTGGCGGGGAGCAATCAGCCCCAGCATTTT.

The V gene is TRBV30, the J gene TRBJ2-1, with D possibly TRBD2 on 6 matching bases. The CDR3 is 11 residues long. Germline-derived CDR1 and CDR2 are GTSNPN and SVGIG (reference sequence). Trimming took 7 bases from V and 7 from J, leaving 11 bases between them. In nucleotides, the CDR3 is TGTGCCTACGAACGGGGGAATGAGCAGTTCTTC. Translation gives CAYERGNEQFF.

The chain has TRBV27 and TRBJ2-7; tentative D call: TRBD2 (5 bases). Germline loops: CDR1 MNHEY, CDR2 SMNVEV (reference sequence). The CDR3 spans 13 residues. V was trimmed by 3 bases and J by 3 bases, leaving 9 bases between them. The CDR3: CASSFSAGYEQYF. For the CDR3, the DNA is TGTGCCAGCAGTTTTTCGGCGGGCTACGAGCAGTACTTC.

The chain carries TRBV9 and TRBJ2-7; 9 bases fit TRBD1. The germline V gene has CDR1 SGDLS and CDR2 YYNGEE. Trimming removed 4 bases from V and 7 bases from J; junction bases left unmatched: 9. The CDR3 loop spans 14 amino acids. CDR3 nucleotides: TGTGCCAGCAGCCCCGGGACAGGGACGAGGGAGCAGTACTTC. Translated, it gives CASSPGTGTREQYF.

This clone has just a few counts. The chain couples TRBV27 to TRBJ2-3; 10 nucleotides agree with TRBD2. The CDR3 contains 14 residues. The trim removed 8 bases at V and 7 bases at J, leaving 9 bases unmatched. Germline CDR1 and CDR2: MNHEY and SMNVEV (reference sequence). CDR3 sequence reads: CASGAGGPVHTQYF. CDR3 DNA: TGTGCCAGCGGAGCGGGGGGGCCGGTACATACGCAGTATTTT.

This clone has more than one count but fewer than ten. This sequence joins TRBV18 and TRBJ2-5; 9 bases align to TRBD1. The CDR3 has 16 residues. V was clipped by 4 bases and J by 1 base; unmatched bases: 7. The germline CDR1 and CDR2 sequences are KGHSH and LQKENI. The CDR3 DNA follows: TGTGCCAGCTCACTGCGACAGGGGGGATTCCAAGAGACCCAGTACTTC. It codes for CASSLRQGGFQETQYF.

The chain joins TRBV15 to TRBJ2-5; 11 nucleotides line up with TRBD1. The J call may be mistaken, given a closer DNA end match to TRBJ2-7. From germline, CDR1 is LNHNV and CDR2 YYDKDF (reference sequence). This CDR3 contains 16 residues. This CDR3 is CATSPRPGQGAYEQYF. CDR3 DNA: TGTGCCACCAGCCCTAGACCCGGACAGGGGGCATACGAGCAGTACTTC.

This clone was detected a few times. The chain carries TRBV29-1 and TRBJ1-2; D gene uncertain. Trimming removed 5 bases from V and 4 bases from J, with 5 bases in between. This CDR3 spans 10 amino acids. Germline CDR1 reads SQVTM; CDR2 reads ANQGSEA. The DNA for the CDR3 is TGCAGCGTTAGAGGCTATGGCTACACCTTC. Translating gives CSVRGYGYTF. The variable domain in full, with the rest retrieved from reference TRBV29-1 and TRBJ1-2, is SAVISQKPSRDICQRGTSLTIQCQVDSQVTMMFWYRQQPGQSLTLIATANQGSEATYESGFVIDKFPISRPNLTFSTLTVSNMSPEDSSIYLCSVRGYGYTFGSGTRLTVV.

The chain joins TRBV30 to TRBJ2-7; D perhaps matches TRBD1 (6 bases). V lost 3 bases, J lost 6 bases, and 15 bases lay in between. The length of the CDR3 is 13 residues. The germline V gene has CDR1 GTSNPN and CDR2 SVGIG (reference sequence). The CDR3 nucleotides are TGTGCCTGGAGGCGAGGGGCAGGGGTCGAGCAGTACTTC. This sequence encodes CAWRRGAGVEQYF.

The chain links TRBV28 to TRBJ1-2; D uncertain. This CDR3 has 10 residues. V shed 10 bases and J shed 4 bases, with 7 bases lying between them. Germline V gives CDR1 MDHEN, CDR2 SYDVKM. The CDR3 here is CAKGSYGYTF. CDR3 bases: TGTGCCAAAGGGAGCTATGGCTACACCTTC.

This chain joins TRBV7-2 and TRBJ1-1, with 7 bases lining up with TRBD1. Germline V CDR1 and CDR2: SGHTA, FQGNSA. After removal of 5 bases from V and 5 bases from J, the junction contained 8 bases not matched to a gene. The CDR3 length is 14 residues. The DNA of the CDR3 is TGTGCCAGCAGCATACAGGGGCTCGGGACTGAAGCTTTCTTT. Its protein product is CASSIQGLGTEAFF.

V and J are TRBV7-9 and TRBJ1-1; D not resolved. This CDR3 comprises 15 residues. Germline lookup yields CDR1 SEHNR and CDR2 FQNEAQ (reference sequence). V lost 1 base, J lost 3 bases, and 12 bases lay in between. The CDR3: CASSLGLSPDTEAFF. Written as DNA, the CDR3 is TGTGCCAGCAGCTTAGGACTTTCTCCGGACACTGAAGCTTTCTTT.

Only a few counts were recorded for this clone. This chain links TRBV6-1 with TRBJ1-6, with 10 bases matching TRBD1. Trimming removed 7 bases from V and 8 bases from J; junction bases left unmatched: 8. CDR1 and CDR2 from the germline V gene are MNHNS and SASEGT. The CDR3 is 15 residues long. The CDR3 spells CASTPSTGGHSPLHF. Written as DNA, the CDR3 is TGTGCCAGCACTCCCTCGACAGGGGGCCATTCACCCCTCCACTTT.

This clone appeared a few times. The chain recombines TRBV6-5 with TRBJ2-5; 7 bases map to TRBD1. This CDR3 has 15 amino acids. CDR1 and CDR2 (germline): MNHEY, SVGAGI. V lost 6 bases, J lost 1 base, and 8 bases stayed unmatched. The CDR3 sequence: CASSPYRGSQETQYF. CDR3 in DNA: TGTGCCAGCAGCCCCTACAGGGGTAGCCAAGAGACCCAGTACTTC.

This clone has just one count. This sequence joins TRBV9 and TRBJ1-1, with D maybe TRBD1 (5 bases). Germline V lookup: CDR1 SGDLS, CDR2 YYNGEE. Trimming left V 3 bases short and J 8 bases short, with 11 bases between. There are 12 residues in the CDR3. The DNA of the CDR3 is TGTGCCAGCAGCGCCCTCGGGGGGGAAGCTTTCTTT. This translates into CASSALGGEAFF.

Written as DNA, the CDR3 is TGTGCCAGCAGCTTGTCCCAGGGGAAATACAATGAGCAGTTCTTC. Translated: CASSLSQGKYNEQFF. The chain links TRBV5-4 to TRBJ2-1, with D perhaps matching TRBD1 (6 bases). Trimming removed 1 base at V and 4 bases at J, with 12 bases between. Germline CDR1 is SGHNT and CDR2 is YYREEE (reference sequence). The CDR3 consists of 15 residues.